A single sample is the source of the 20 T cell receptor beta chains below, sequenced in a study of human T cells and chemical hapten exposure. MiXCR, run by TCRdb on the RACE reads, gives a single entry per CDR3 protein. The repertoire consists of roughly 88,000 distinct CDR3 sequences, with 8% to 10% occurring once and the leading ten covering around 3.6%. The sample's time point: pre-sensitization, week 0. Treatment of the sample: therapeutic diphenylcyclopropenone sensitization with weekly scalp DPC. Sequenced here: whole blood, sampled in connection with sensitization to the hapten diphenylcyclopropenone (DPC). These receptors all come from a woman aged 40 to 50 with alopecia areata. Some clones in this sample may be carry-over from other donors' samples.

At least ten counts were recorded for this clonotype. The rearrangement links TRBV30 to TRBJ2-7; weak D call: TRBD2 (6 bases). Germline CDR1 is GTSNPN and CDR2 is SVGIG (reference sequence). Trimming took off 3 bases at V and 7 bases at J, with 28 bases between the two ends. This CDR3 comprises 17 residues. The chain's CDR3 is CAWSRDSGNKIRGEQYF. CDR3 nucleotides: TGTGCCTGGAGCCGGGATAGCGGAAATAAGATTAGGGGAGAGCAGTACTTC.

This rearrangement joins TRBV5-1 to TRBJ2-7; D may be TRBD2 (5 bases). This CDR3 comprises 14 residues. Germline V CDR1 and CDR2: SGHRS, YFSETQ. Trimming removed 0 bases at V and 6 bases at J, with 13 bases between. The CDR3 nucleotides are TGCGCCAGCAGCTTGGCGTTTAAGGGAGCCGAGCAGTACTTC. Translating it yields CASSLAFKGAEQYF.

The genes are TRBV28 and TRBJ2-1, with D perhaps TRBD2 (5 bases). Germline V CDR1 and CDR2: MDHEN, SYDVKM. CDR3 length equals 16 residues. Trimming took off 3 bases at V and 5 bases at J, with 17 bases between the two ends. The CDR3 DNA follows: TGTGCCAGCAGTTTTTATGGTGGGGAGTTGCACAATGAGCAGTTCTTC. It encodes CASSFYGGELHNEQFF.

This clonotype was seen repeatedly, ten times or more. The rearrangement links TRBV6-2 or TRBV6-3 to TRBJ2-2, with D possibly matching TRBD2 (6 bases). V lost 5 bases to trimming and J lost 2 bases, with 21 bases between them. Germline V gives CDR1 MNHEY, CDR2 SVGEGT. The CDR3 loop spans 18 amino acids. CDR3 sequence: CASSKRTNLWLNTGELFF. CDR3 sequence (DNA): TGTGCCAGCAGTAAAAGGACTAATTTATGGCTAAACACCGGGGAGCTGTTTTTT.

This clonotype has a count of ten or more. V gene TRBV6-5 combines with J gene TRBJ2-5, with D unresolved. Germline V lookup: CDR1 MNHEY, CDR2 SVGAGI. With 4 bases removed from V and 5 bases from J, the gap between germline ends came to 17 bases. The CDR3 runs 15 residues. The CDR3 protein is CASSSLTAIGETQYF. CDR3 sequence (DNA): TGTGCCAGCAGTTCCCTTACAGCCATCGGGGAGACCCAGTACTTC.

The sample holds many counts of this clonotype. V is TRBV20-1 and J is TRBJ2-7; 9 nucleotides align to TRBD1. In germline, CDR1 is DFQATT, CDR2 SNEGSKA (reference sequence). Losses at the gene ends were 0 bases for V and 4 bases for J; bases not matched to a gene: 7. This CDR3 region has 15 residues. Written as DNA, the CDR3 is TGCAGTGCTAGAGACCCGACAGGGGGATTTTACGAGCAGTACTTC. Encoded protein: CSARDPTGGFYEQYF.

This clonotype has a count of ten or more. The chain couples TRBV5-4 to TRBJ1-4, with TRBD1 identical over 8 bases. The junction had 11 bases not matched to a gene; V was cut back by 7 bases and J by 0 bases. This CDR3 contains 17 residues. Germline loops: CDR1 SGHNT, CDR2 YYREEE (reference sequence). CDR3 residues: CASGTGGNSATNEKLFF. As DNA, the CDR3 is TGTGCCAGCGGGACAGGTGGAAATTCCGCAACTAATGAAAAACTGTTTTTT. The whole variable domain, filled in from reference TRBV5-4 and TRBJ1-4, reads ETGVTQSPTHLIKTRGQQVTLRCSSQSGHNTVSWYQQALGQGPQFIFQYYREEENGRGNFPPRFSGLQFPNYSSELNVNALELDDSALYLCASGTGGNSATNEKLFFGSGTQLSVL.

This clonotype has at least ten counts. The chain has TRBV7-2 and TRBJ1-5; tentatively, D is TRBD1 (5 bases). The V end was cut by 5 bases, the J end by 0 bases, with 20 bases between. The CDR3 is 18 residues long. In germline, CDR1 is SGHTA, CDR2 FQGNSA. The CDR3 sequence is CASSTLLPGKYSNQPQHF. The CDR3 DNA reads as TGTGCCAGCAGCACCCTTCTGCCAGGGAAGTATAGCAATCAGCCCCAGCATTTT.

This clonotype was detected many times. The rearrangement uses TRBV7-9 and TRBJ2-7; 7 nucleotides agree with TRBD1. The CDR3 covers 14 residues. CDR1 and CDR2 (germline): SEHNR, FQNEAQ (reference sequence). Trimming took 2 bases from V and 9 from J; bases not matched to a gene: 10. CDR3 in amino acids: CASSLTQGDSRQYF. The CDR3 DNA sequence: TGTGCCAGCAGCTTAACCCAGGGGGATAGCAGGCAGTACTTC.

This clonotype was counted only a few times. The CDR3 region is CAIRPGTGQAGELFF. The DNA of the CDR3 is TGTGCCATCAGGCCCGGGACAGGGCAGGCCGGGGAGCTGTTTTTT. This chain links TRBV10-3 with TRBJ2-2; 9 bases align to TRBD1. V shed 6 bases and J 6 bases; nucleotides not matched to a gene: 8. This CDR3 has 15 residues. Germline V CDR1 and CDR2: ENHRY, SYGVKD.

This clonotype was picked up a small number of times. The V and J genes are TRBV4-3 and TRBJ1-6; 7 bases match TRBD1. V lost 0 bases, J lost 7 bases, and 9 bases stayed unmatched. CDR3 size: 17 residues. The germline CDR1 and CDR2 sequences are LGHNA and YSLEER. CDR3 sequence reads: CASSQDFGDRVNSPLHF. CDR3 bases: TGCGCCAGCAGCCAAGATTTCGGCGACAGGGTAAATTCACCCCTCCACTTT.

This clonotype was picked up a small number of times. The V gene is TRBV14, the J gene TRBJ2-7; the D is unclear. The CDR3 runs to 13 residues. The V gene's germline CDR1 is SGHDN and CDR2 FVKESK. The ends were cut back, 2 bases at V and 5 bases at J, with 10 bases in the middle. As DNA, the CDR3 is TGTGCCAGCAGCCAACCTGCGTCGAACGAGCAGTACTTC. This codes for CASSQPASNEQYF.

The table lists this clonotype with many counts. This rearrangement joins TRBV20-1 to TRBJ1-5, with a possible D match to TRBD1 (5 bases). Germline values: CDR1 DFQATT, CDR2 SNEGSKA (reference sequence). This CDR3 contains 15 residues. Trimming left V 7 bases short and J 6 bases short, with 22 bases between. The CDR3 protein is CSVPATPGWAQPQHF. In nucleotides, the CDR3 is TGCAGTGTCCCAGCTACTCCAGGGTGGGCTCAGCCCCAGCATTTT.

With respect to this clonotype: Just one base apart from a much larger clone, this may be a read error. The chain recombines TRBV11-2 with TRBJ2-3; D may be TRBD1 (6 bases). V lost 5 bases and J lost 4, with 22 bases in between. Germline loops: CDR1 SGHAT, CDR2 FQNNGV. CDR3 length equals 17 residues. The CDR3 sequence: CASSDLLQGLSADTQYF. The CDR3 DNA follows: TGTGCCAGCAGCGATCTACTACAGGGCCTCTCCGCAGATACGCAGTATTTT.

This clonotype was recorded a few times. The gene calls are TRBV7-8 and TRBJ2-2, with a tentative D call TRBD2 (6 bases). Looked up from germline, CDR1 is SGHVS and CDR2 is FQNEAQ. V was pared by 1 base and J by 0 bases, with 9 bases between. The CDR3 extends over 16 amino acids. CDR3 in DNA: TGTGCCAGCAGCTTAGGAGGACTAACGAACACCGGGGAGCTGTTTTTT. Its translation: CASSLGGLTNTGELFF.

Only a few counts were recorded for this clonotype. V gene TRBV4-1 combines with J gene TRBJ1-1; D gene unclear. The CDR3 loop spans 16 amino acids. The germline V gene encodes CDR1 MGHRA and CDR2 YSYEKL. The germline V and J ends were trimmed by 0 bases and 0 bases, with 11 bases remaining between them. The CDR3 protein is CASSQDRSDMNTEAFF. The CDR3 DNA is TGCGCCAGCAGCCAAGATAGGTCGGATATGAACACTGAAGCTTTCTTT.

This clonotype was seen many times. CDR3 loop: CATSEGRQGNSPLHF. In DNA, the CDR3 is TGTGCCACCAGTGAGGGACGACAGGGGAATTCACCCCTCCACTTT. The chain combines TRBV24-1 with TRBJ1-6; 8 nucleotides line up with TRBD1. V shed 4 bases and J 7 bases; nucleotides not matched to a gene: 5. The germline V gene encodes CDR1 KGHDR and CDR2 SFDVKD. The CDR3 sequence is 15 residues long.

This clonotype was counted at least ten times. This chain links TRBV4-1 with TRBJ2-5; D is ambiguous. Trimming took 0 bases from V and 4 from J, leaving 3 bases between them. From germline, CDR1 is MGHRA and CDR2 YSYEKL. This CDR3 has 12 residues. The CDR3 nucleotides are TGCGCCAGCAGCCAAGAACGAGAGACCCAGTACTTC. Translated: CASSQERETQYF.

In its sample, this clonotype was seen many times. This chain joins TRBV6-6 and TRBJ2-7; 8 bases match TRBD2. Unmatched junction bases numbered 8, after V lost 6 bases and J lost 4 bases. This CDR3 spans 14 amino acids. CDR1 is MNHNY, CDR2 SVGAGI, per germline (reference sequence). The DNA of the CDR3 is TGTGCCAGCAGGTTTAGCGGGGCTTCGTACGAGCAGTACTTC. Protein: CASRFSGASYEQYF.

V gene TRBV5-1 combines with J gene TRBJ2-1; D not resolved. V was shortened by 0 bases and J by 8 bases, with 9 bases between the two germline ends. The CDR3 loop spans 13 amino acids. Germline V gives CDR1 SGHRS, CDR2 YFSETQ. The CDR3 loop is CASSLVSMDEQFF. CDR3 DNA: TGCGCCAGCAGCTTGGTTTCTATGGATGAGCAGTTCTTC.